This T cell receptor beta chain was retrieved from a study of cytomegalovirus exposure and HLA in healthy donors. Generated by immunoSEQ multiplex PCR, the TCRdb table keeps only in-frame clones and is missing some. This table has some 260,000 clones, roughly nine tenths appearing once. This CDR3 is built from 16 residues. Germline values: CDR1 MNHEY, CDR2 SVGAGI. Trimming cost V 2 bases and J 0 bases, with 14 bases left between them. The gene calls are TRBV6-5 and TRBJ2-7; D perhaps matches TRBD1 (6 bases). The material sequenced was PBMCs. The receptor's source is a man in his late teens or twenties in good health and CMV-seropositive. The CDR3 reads CASSYRRGQSSYEQYF. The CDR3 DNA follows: TGTGCCAGCAGTTACCGACGTGGACAGAGCTCCTACGAGCAGTACTTC.